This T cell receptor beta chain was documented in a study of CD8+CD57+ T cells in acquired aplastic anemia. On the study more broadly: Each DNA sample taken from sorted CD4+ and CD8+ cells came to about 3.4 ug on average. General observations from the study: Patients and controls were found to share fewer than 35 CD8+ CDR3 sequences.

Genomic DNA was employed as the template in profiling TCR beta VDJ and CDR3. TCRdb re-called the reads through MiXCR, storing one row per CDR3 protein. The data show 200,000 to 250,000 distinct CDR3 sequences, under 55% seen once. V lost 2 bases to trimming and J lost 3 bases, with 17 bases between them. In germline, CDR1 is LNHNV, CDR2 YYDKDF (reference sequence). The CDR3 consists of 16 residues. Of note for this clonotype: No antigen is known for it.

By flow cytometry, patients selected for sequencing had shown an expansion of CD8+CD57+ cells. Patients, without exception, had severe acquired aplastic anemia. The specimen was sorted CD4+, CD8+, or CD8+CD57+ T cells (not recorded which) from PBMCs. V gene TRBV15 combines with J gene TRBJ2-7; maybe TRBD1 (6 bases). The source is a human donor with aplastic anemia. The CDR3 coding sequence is TGTGCCACCAGCAGACCCGACAGGATTCGACTCTACGAGCAGTACTTC. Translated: CATSRPDRIRLYEQYF.